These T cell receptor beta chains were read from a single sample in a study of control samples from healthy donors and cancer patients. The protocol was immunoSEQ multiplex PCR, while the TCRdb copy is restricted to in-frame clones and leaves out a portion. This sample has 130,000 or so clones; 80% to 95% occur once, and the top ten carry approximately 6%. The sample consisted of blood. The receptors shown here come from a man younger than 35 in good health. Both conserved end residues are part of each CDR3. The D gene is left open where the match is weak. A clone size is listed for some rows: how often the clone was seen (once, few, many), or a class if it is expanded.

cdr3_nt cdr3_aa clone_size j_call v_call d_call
TGTGCCAGCAGCGAGGGGGCCAGGGGGCTAAAACTGTTTTTT CASSEGARGLKLFF once TRBJ1-4 TRBV9 TRBD1
TGTGCCACCATGCAGGACAGGGGGCCCTCCTATAATTCACCCCTCCACTTT CATMQDRGPSYNSPLHF - TRBJ1-6 TRBV24-1 TRBD1
TGTGCCAGCAGCGTAGGGGAGAACTTGTGGTACGAGCAGTACTTC CASSVGENLWYEQYF - TRBJ2-7 TRBV13 -
TGTGCCAGTAGTATTCACAGGGTTCCACCAGCTAGCAATCAGCCCCAGCATTTT CASSIHRVPPASNQPQHF - TRBJ1-5 TRBV19 -
TGTGCCAGCAGCTTTGGTCAGGGTCTATACGAGCAGTACTTC CASSFGQGLYEQYF - TRBJ2-7 TRBV7-9 -
TGTGCCAGTAGTTCCGCACTTCGGGCAGGGGGGTCACCCCTCCACTTT CASSSALRAGGSPLHF - TRBJ1-6 TRBV19 TRBD1
TGTGCCAGTAGTATAGATGACAGACCAAGGGGTATGAACACTGAAGCTTTCTTT CASSIDDRPRGMNTEAFF once TRBJ1-1 TRBV19 -
TGTGCCAGCACCGGAACAGGGGGCTGGAACTATGGCTACACCTTC CASTGTGGWNYGYTF - TRBJ1-2 TRBV6-5 TRBD1
TGTGCCAGCAGCCAGACAGGGACTTCGAACGAGCAGTACTTC CASSQTGTSNEQYF once TRBJ2-7 TRBV6-6 -
TGTGCCAGCAGCCAGGACAGGGTGACGAATTCACCCCTCCACTTT CASSQDRVTNSPLHF - TRBJ1-6 TRBV6-5 TRBD1
TGTGCCAGCAGACGGGGACGCTCCTACGAGCAGTACTTC CASRRGRSYEQYF - TRBJ2-7 TRBV6-5 -
TGTGCCAGCAGTGACTTAGGCACAGGAGTAGGTCAGCCCCAGCATTTT CASSDLGTGVGQPQHF - TRBJ1-5 TRBV6-4 -
TGTGCCAGCAGTTTACGGGGTATGAACACTGAAGCTTTCTTT CASSLRGMNTEAFF - TRBJ1-1 TRBV27 -